This TCR beta chain came from a study of blood T cell repertoires in COVID-19. Clones were read by immunoSEQ multiplex PCR, and TCRdb kept only the in-frame ones, dropping some. The repertoire holds some 37,000 clones, with roughly nine tenths as singletons. Trimming shortened V by 5 bases and J by 1 base, and 18 bases separated the two germline ends. CDR3 length: 16 amino acids. Per the germline V gene, CDR1 is SGHRS and CDR2 is YFSETQ. The chain combines TRBV5-1 with TRBJ1-1, with D perhaps matching TRBD1 (6 bases). The TCR comes from a human donor in a cohort sampled during active COVID-19. The sequencing input was peripheral blood. CDR3 protein: CASRISGDPWNTEAFF. The CDR3 DNA reads TGCGCCAGCAGGATTTCAGGGGATCCCTGGAACACTGAAGCTTTCTTT.